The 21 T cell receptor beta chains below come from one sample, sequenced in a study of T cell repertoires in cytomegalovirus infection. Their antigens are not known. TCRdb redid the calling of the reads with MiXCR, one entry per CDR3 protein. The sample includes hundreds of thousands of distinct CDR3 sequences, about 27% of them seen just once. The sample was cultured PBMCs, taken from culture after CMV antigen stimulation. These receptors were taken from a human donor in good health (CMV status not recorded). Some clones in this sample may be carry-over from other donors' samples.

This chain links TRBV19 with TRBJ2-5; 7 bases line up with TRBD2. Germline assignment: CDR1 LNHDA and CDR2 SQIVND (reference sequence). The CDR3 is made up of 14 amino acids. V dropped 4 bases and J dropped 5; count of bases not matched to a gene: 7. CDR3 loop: CASSTQTSPETQYF. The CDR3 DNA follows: TGTGCCAGTAGTACCCAGACTAGCCCGGAGACCCAGTACTTC.

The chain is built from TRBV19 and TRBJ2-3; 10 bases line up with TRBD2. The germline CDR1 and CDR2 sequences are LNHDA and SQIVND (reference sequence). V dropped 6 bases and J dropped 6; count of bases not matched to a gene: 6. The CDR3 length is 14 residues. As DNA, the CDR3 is TGTGCCAGTAGCCAACTAGCGGGGCGGGATACGCAGTATTTT. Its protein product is CASSQLAGRDTQYF.

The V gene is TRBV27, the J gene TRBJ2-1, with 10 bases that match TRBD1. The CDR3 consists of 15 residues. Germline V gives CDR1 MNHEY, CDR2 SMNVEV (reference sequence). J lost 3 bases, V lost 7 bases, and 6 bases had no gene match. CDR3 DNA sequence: TGTGCCAGCACCAGGACAGGGGGTATCTACAATGAGCAGTTCTTC. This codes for CASTRTGGIYNEQFF.

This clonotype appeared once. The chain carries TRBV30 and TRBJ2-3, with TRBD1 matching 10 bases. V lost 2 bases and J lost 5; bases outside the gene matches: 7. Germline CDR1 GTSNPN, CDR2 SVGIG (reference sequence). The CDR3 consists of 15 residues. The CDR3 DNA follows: TGTGCCTGGAGTCCCCGGGACAGGGGAGGAGATACGCAGTATTTT. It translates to CAWSPRDRGGDTQYF.

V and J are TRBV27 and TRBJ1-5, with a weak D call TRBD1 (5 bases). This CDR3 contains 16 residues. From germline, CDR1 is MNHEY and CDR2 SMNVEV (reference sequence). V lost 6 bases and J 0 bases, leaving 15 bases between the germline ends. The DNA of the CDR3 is TGTGCCAGCAGGAGCTTAGGGACGGCTAGCAATCAGCCCCAGCATTTT. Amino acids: CASRSLGTASNQPQHF.

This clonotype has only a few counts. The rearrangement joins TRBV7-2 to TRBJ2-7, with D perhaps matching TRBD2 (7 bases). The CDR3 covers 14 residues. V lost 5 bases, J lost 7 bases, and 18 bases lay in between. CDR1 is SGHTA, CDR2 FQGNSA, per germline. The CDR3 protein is CASSQRDTSREQYF. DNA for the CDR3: TGTGCCAGCAGCCAGCGGGACACCTCTAGGGAGCAGTACTTC.

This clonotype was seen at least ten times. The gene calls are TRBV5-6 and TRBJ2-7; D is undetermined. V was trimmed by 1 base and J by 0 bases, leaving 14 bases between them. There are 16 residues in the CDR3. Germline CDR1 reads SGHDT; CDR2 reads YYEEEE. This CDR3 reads CASSLLVRTSSYEQYF. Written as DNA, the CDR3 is TGTGCCAGCAGCTTGTTGGTCAGGACCAGCTCCTACGAGCAGTACTTC.

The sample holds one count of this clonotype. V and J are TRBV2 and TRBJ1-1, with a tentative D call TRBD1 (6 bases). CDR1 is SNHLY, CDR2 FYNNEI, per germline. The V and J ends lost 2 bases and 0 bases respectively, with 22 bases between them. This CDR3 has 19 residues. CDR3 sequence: CASSEMLGHRQTMNTEAFF. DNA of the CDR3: TGTGCCAGCAGTGAAATGTTGGGACACCGGCAAACCATGAACACTGAAGCTTTCTTT. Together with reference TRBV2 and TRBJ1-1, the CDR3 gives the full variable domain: EPEVTQTPSHQVTQMGQEVILRCVPISNHLYFYWYRQILGQKVEFLVSFYNNEISEKSEIFDDQFSVERPDGSNFTLKIRSTKLEDSAMYFCASSEMLGHRQTMNTEAFFGQGTRLTVV.

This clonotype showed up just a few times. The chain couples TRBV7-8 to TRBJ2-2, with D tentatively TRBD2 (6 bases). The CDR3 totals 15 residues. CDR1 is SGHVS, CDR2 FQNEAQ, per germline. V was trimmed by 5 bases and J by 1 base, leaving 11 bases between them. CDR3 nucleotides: TGTGCCAGCAGCCCTTTGGGAGGGAACACCGGGGAGCTGTTTTTT. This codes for CASSPLGGNTGELFF.

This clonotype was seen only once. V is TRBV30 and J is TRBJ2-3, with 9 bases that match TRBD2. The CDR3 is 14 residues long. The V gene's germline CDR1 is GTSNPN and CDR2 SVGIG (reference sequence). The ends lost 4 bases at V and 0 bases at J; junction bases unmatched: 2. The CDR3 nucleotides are TGTGCCTGGACCAGCGGGAGGAGCACAGATACGCAGTATTTT. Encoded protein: CAWTSGRSTDTQYF.

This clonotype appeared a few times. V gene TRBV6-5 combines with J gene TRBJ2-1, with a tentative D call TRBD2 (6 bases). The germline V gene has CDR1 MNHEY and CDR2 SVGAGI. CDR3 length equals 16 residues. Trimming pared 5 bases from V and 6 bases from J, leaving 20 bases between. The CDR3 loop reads CASSSLQGLGGNEQFF. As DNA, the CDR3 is TGTGCCAGCAGTAGCCTTCAGGGCTTGGGGGGCAATGAGCAGTTCTTC.

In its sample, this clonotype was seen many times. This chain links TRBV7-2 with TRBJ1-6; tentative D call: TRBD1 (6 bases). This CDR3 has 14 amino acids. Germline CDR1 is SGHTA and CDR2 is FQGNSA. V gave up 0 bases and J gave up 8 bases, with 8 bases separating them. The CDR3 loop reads CASSLAGGHSPLHF. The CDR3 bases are TGTGCCAGCAGCTTAGCGGGGGGGCATTCACCCCTCCACTTT.

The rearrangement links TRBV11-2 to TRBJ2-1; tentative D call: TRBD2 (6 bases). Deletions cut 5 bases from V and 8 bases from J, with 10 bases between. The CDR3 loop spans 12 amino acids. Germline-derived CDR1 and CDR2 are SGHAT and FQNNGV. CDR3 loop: CASSQTGDEQFF. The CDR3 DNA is TGTGCCAGCAGCCAGACGGGGGATGAGCAGTTCTTC.

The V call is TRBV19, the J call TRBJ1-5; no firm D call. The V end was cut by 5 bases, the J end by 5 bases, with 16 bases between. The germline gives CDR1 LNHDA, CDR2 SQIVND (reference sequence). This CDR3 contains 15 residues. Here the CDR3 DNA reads TGTGCCAGTAGTCATCAAGTGGGAATACATCAGCCCCAGCATTTT. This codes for CASSHQVGIHQPQHF.

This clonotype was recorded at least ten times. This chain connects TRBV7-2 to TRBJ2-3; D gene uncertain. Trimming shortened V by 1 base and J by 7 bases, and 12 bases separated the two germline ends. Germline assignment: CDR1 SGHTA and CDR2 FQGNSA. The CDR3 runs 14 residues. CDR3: CASSLDVSAHTQYF. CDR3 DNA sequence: TGTGCCAGCAGCTTAGACGTGTCGGCCCATACGCAGTATTTT.

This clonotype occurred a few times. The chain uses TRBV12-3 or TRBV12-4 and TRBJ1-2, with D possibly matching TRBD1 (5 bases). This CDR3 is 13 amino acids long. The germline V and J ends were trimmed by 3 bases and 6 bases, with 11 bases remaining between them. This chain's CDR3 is CASSLVRGDGYTF. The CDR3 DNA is TGTGCCAGCAGTTTGGTTAGGGGCGATGGCTACACCTTC.

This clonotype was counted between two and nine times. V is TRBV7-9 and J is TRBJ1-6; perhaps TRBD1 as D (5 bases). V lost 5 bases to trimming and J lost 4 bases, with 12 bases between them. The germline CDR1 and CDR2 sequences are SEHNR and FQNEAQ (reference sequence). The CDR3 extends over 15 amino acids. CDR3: CASSPGTSYNSPLHF. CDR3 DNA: TGTGCCAGCAGCCCTGGGACTTCTTATAATTCACCCCTCCACTTT. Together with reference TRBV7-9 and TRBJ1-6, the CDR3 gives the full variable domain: DTGVSQNPRHKITKRGQNVTFRCDPISEHNRLYWYRQTLGQGPEFLTYFQNEAQLEKSRLLSDRFSAERPKGSFSTLEIQRTEQGDSAMYLCASSPGTSYNSPLHFGNGTRLTVT.

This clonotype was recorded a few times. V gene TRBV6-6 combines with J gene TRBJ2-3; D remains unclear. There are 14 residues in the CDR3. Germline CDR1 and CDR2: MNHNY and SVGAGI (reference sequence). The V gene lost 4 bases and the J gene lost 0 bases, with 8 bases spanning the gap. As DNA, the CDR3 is TGTGCCAGCAGTTCAGTGACTAGCACAGATACGCAGTATTTT. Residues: CASSSVTSTDTQYF.

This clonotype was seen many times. The CDR3 nucleotides read TGTGCCAGCAGCTTCCAGGGGGGCACTGAAGCTTTCTTT. As protein: CASSFQGGTEAFF. J is TRBJ1-1 and V is TRBV5-5, with 7 positions matching TRBD1. With 2 bases clipped from V and 4 bases from J, the junction kept 2 bases outside the gene matches. The CDR3 spans 13 residues. Germline assignment: CDR1 SGHKS and CDR2 YYEKEE (reference sequence).

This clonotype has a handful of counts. CDR3 loop: CASSQLQSSYEQYF. DNA of the CDR3: TGCGCCAGCAGCCAGTTACAGAGCTCCTACGAGCAGTACTTC. V is TRBV4-1 and J is TRBJ2-7; D call uncertain. The CDR3 has 14 amino acids. Trimming removed 3 bases at V and 0 bases at J, with 9 bases between. CDR1 is MGHRA and CDR2 is YSYEKL in the germline V gene.

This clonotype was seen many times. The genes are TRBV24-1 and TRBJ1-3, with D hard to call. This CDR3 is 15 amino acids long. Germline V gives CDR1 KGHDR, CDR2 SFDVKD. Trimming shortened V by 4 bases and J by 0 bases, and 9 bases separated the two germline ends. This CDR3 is CATSDPHSSGNTIYF. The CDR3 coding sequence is TGTGCCACCAGTGACCCCCACTCCTCTGGAAACACCATATATTTT.